A selection of T cell receptor beta chains follows, all from one sample in a study of OX40 agonist ivuxolimab in advanced cancers. TCRdb's copy holds only in-frame clones and misses some; the assay was immunoSEQ multiplex PCR. In the table there are about 86,000 clones, 87% of which are singletons. This material consisted of CD4+ or CD8+ T cells sorted from blood, taken in a trial of the OX40 agonist ivuxolimab. The receptors were gathered from an adult with an advanced solid tumor such as melanoma, head and neck, liver or kidney cancer. The CDR3 runs from the conserved cysteine through the conserved F or W. D genes are given only for firm matches. Expanded clones are given a class, and other clones once, few, many or no size at all.

TRBJ2-1,.,.,TRBV10-3,CAIRELADNEQFF,TGTGCCATCAGAGAACTAGCAGACAATGAGCAGTTCTTC
TRBJ1-1,.,.,TRBV7-3,CASSLNGNTEAFF,TGTGCCAGCAGCTTAAACGGAAACACTGAAGCTTTCTTT
TRBJ2-1,.,.,TRBV29-1,CSVLPSSYNEQFF,TGCAGCGTTTTGCCCAGCTCCTACAATGAGCAGTTCTTC
TRBJ2-7,.,.,TRBV29-1,CSVRTSYEQYF,TGCAGCGTGAGGACCTCCTACGAGCAGTACTTC
TRBJ2-3,.,.,TRBV27,CASSSDVGVTDTQYF,TGTGCCAGCAGTTCGGACGTCGGGGTCACAGATACGCAGTATTTT
TRBJ2-3,.,few,TRBV7-2,CASSRDGGIGADTQYF,TGTGCCAGCAGCCGTGACGGGGGTATTGGAGCAGATACGCAGTATTTT
TRBJ2-1,.,.,TRBV19,CASSIGRANEQFF,TGTGCCAGTAGTATAGGCAGGGCAAATGAGCAGTTCTTC
TRBJ2-4,.,once,TRBV27,CASSGGRQRGQGNIQYF,TGTGCCAGCTCCGGGGGACGGCAAAGGGGGCAGGGAAACATTCAGTACTTC
TRBJ1-3,.,.,TRBV5-5,CASSIQGNTIYF,TGTGCCAGCAGCATTCAAGGAAACACCATATATTTT
TRBJ1-2,.,.,TRBV20-1,CSASDRVKETF,TGCAGTGCTTCTGACAGAGTCAAGGAGACCTTC
TRBJ2-2,.,.,TRBV4-2,CASSQGQGGTGELFF,TGTGCCAGCAGCCAAGGGCAGGGAGGCACCGGGGAGCTGTTTTTT
TRBJ1-5,TRBD1,once,TRBV28,CASSLPGGDQPQHF,TGTGCCAGCAGTTTGCCAGGGGGTGATCAGCCCCAGCATTTT
TRBJ2-3,.,once,TRBV7-3,CASSPGPGTQYF,TGTGCCAGCAGCCCGGGCCCTGGAACGCAGTATTTT
TRBJ2-5,.,.,TRBV6-6,CASRNQETQYF,TGTGCCAGTAGGAATCAAGAGACCCAGTACTTC
TRBJ2-7,.,.,TRBV7-6,CASSSSYNSYEQYF,TGTGCCAGCAGCTCAAGCTATAACTCTTACGAGCAGTACTTC
TRBJ2-5,TRBD1,.,TRBV9,CASSVVAGGQETQYF,TGTGCCAGCAGCGTAGTGGCAGGGGGACAAGAGACCCAGTACTTC
TRBJ1-3,.,.,TRBV7-8,CASSLGSKWGNTIYF,TGTGCCAGCAGCTTAGGGTCGAAATGGGGAAACACCATATATTTT
TRBJ1-1,.,once,TRBV28,CASRVEGNTEAFF,TGTGCCAGCAGGGTGGAGGGGAACACTGAAGCTTTCTTT
TRBJ2-1,.,.,TRBV7-3,CASSAYNEQFF,TGTGCCAGCAGCGCCTACAATGAGCAGTTCTTC
TRBJ1-6,.,.,TRBV7-8,CASSLSGENSPLHF,TGTGCCAGCAGCTTGTCAGGGGAGAATTCACCCCTCCACTTT
TRBJ2-7,TRBD2,.,TRBV2,CASNIAGGAYEQYF,TGTGCCAGCAATATCGCGGGAGGGGCCTACGAGCAGTACTTC
TRBJ2-3,TRBD1,once,TRBV5-6,CASSFLGTGGSGDTQYF,TGTGCCAGCAGCTTTCTCGGGACAGGGGGGAGTGGGGATACGCAGTATTTT
TRBJ1-5,.,.,TRBV19,CASSIRGSAQHF,TGTGCCAGTAGTATAAGGGGGTCCGCCCAGCATTTT
TRBJ2-3,.,.,TRBV5-1,CASSLEGSDTQYF,TGCGCCAGCAGCTTGGAGGGGTCCGATACGCAGTATTTT
TRBJ2-5,.,.,TRBV9,CASNPLGMEETQYF,TGTGCCAGCAACCCACTAGGGATGGAAGAGACCCAGTACTTC
TRBJ1-2,.,few,TRBV28,CASSIPARGGYTF,TGTGCCAGCAGCATACCAGCGAGAGGTGGCTACACCTTC
TRBJ2-3,TRBD2,.,TRBV7-3,CASSPAGGADTQYF,TGTGCCAGCAGCCCCGCTGGGGGGGCAGATACGCAGTATTTT